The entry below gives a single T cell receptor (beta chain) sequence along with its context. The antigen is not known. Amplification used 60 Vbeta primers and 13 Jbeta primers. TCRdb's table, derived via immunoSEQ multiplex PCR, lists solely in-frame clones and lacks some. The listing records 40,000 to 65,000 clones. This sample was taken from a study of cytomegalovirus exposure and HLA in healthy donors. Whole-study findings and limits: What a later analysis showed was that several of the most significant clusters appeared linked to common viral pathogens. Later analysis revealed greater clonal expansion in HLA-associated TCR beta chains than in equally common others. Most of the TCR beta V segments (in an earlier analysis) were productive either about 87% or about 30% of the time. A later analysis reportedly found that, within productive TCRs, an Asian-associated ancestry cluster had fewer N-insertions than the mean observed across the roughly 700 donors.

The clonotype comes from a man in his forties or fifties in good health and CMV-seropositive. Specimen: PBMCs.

The CDR3 coding sequence is TGTGCCAGCAGCTTAACACAGGGGGCGAGGGAGACCCAGTACTTC. Residues: CASSLTQGARETQYF. This chain joins TRBV11-2 and TRBJ2-5, with 9 bases that match TRBD1. The CDR3 consists of 15 residues. Germline CDR1 is SGHAT and CDR2 is FQNNGV. Trimming at V came to 2 bases and at J to 5 bases, leaving 6 bases not matched to a gene.